Sequencing of this T cell receptor beta chain was carried out in a study of CD8 T cells in Susac syndrome. CD8+ and CD4+ T cells from blood underwent TCR beta sequencing, which was carried out in a high-throughput format. Through negative isolation, CD4+ and CD8+ T cells were obtained, while TEMRA cells were enriched using FACS. Deletions cut 5 bases from V and 7 bases from J, with 15 bases between. The CDR3 is 14 amino acids. Germline lookup yields CDR1 MNHEY and CDR2 SMNVEV (reference sequence). Findings and caveats of the study: The study admitted that it had a relatively small number of individuals in its TCR sequencing and HLA analysis.

A note on this clonotype: Its antigen remains unknown.

Random hexamers primed reverse transcription of roughly 0.5 to 1 ug RNA. The CDR3 of TCR beta was amplified by immunoSEQ multiplex PCR across 54 Vbeta and 13 Jbeta. MiXCR, run by TCRdb on the immunoSEQ multiplex PCR reads, gives a single entry per CDR3 protein. Here the sample spans a few hundred thousand distinct CDR3 sequences, about 93% being singletons. The sample consisted of CD8+ T cells from PBMCs. The receptor comes from a human donor with multiple sclerosis. The rearrangement uses TRBV27 and TRBJ2-1, with D possibly called TRBD1 or TRBD2 (5 bases each). The CDR3 protein is CASSAQGWGNEQFF. CDR3 DNA sequence: TGTGCCAGCAGTGCCCAAGGTTGGGGGAATGAGCAGTTCTTC.